Each of the 30 T cell receptor beta chains below was sequenced from the same sample in a study of blood T cell repertoires in COVID-19. Profiled with immunoSEQ multiplex PCR; TCRdb holds only in-frame clones, not every one. The table lists 350,000 to 400,000 clones, around 90% of them singletons. The material sequenced was PBMCs or T cells enriched from blood (not recorded which). The receptors stem from a woman aged 18-29 years who had recovered from COVID-19.

V usage is TRBV6-5 and J usage is TRBJ2-3; TRBD1 matches at 7 bases. Germline values: CDR1 MNHEY, CDR2 SVGAGI. The CDR3 runs 14 residues. V shed 6 bases and J 1 base; nucleotides not matched to a gene: 4. The chain's CDR3 is CASSYDRGTDTQYF. Written as DNA, the CDR3 is TGTGCCAGCAGCTATGACAGGGGCACAGATACGCAGTATTTT.

This clone was recorded only once. The chain joins TRBV3-1 (or the pseudogene TRBV3-2) to TRBJ1-6; a weak D match, TRBD1 (5 bases). Germline values: CDR1 LGHDT, CDR2 YNNKEL (reference sequence). The CDR3 runs 15 residues. The V end was cut by 2 bases, the J end by 14 bases, with 19 bases between. The CDR3 is CASSQQIKGILALHF. Here the CDR3 DNA reads TGTGCCAGCAGCCAACAAATTAAGGGGATTTTGGCCCTCCACTTT.

The chain links TRBV4-1 to TRBJ1-4, with 9 bases lining up with TRBD1. Germline V CDR1 and CDR2: MGHRA, YSYEKL. The junction had 0 bases not matched to a gene; V was cut back by 1 base and J by 6 bases. This CDR3 contains 14 residues. The CDR3 here is CASSQGQGDEKLFF. CDR3 DNA: TGCGCCAGCAGCCAAGGACAGGGGGATGAAAAACTGTTTTTT.

The V gene is TRBV11-3, the J gene TRBJ1-2, with TRBD1 as a possible D gene (6 bases). In germline, CDR1 is SGHNT, CDR2 YENEEA. V was trimmed by 6 bases and J by 8 bases, leaving 25 bases between them. The CDR3 length is 16 residues. The CDR3 DNA is TGTGCCAGCAGAACCCCGATCCAAACAGGGAATAGGGGCTACACCTTC. Protein product: CASRTPIQTGNRGYTF.

This clone has more than one count but fewer than ten. The rearrangement joins TRBV6-5 to TRBJ1-2, with D unresolved. The CDR3 covers 13 residues. V lost 7 bases, J lost 0 bases, and 9 bases lay in between. The germline gives CDR1 MNHEY, CDR2 SVGAGI. CDR3 sequence: CASKRAANYGYTF. The CDR3 nucleotides read TGTGCCAGCAAGCGTGCAGCTAACTATGGCTACACCTTC.

The chain links TRBV4-2 to TRBJ1-2, with D hard to call. The V and J ends lost 1 base and 2 bases respectively, with 14 bases between them. CDR3 length equals 16 residues. Germline CDR1 is LGHNA and CDR2 is YNFKEQ. CDR3 sequence (DNA): TGTGCCAGCAGCCAAGTGAAACCAGACACCAACTATGGCTACACCTTC. Translation: CASSQVKPDTNYGYTF.

The V gene is TRBV25-1, the J gene TRBJ1-5; unclear D gene. From germline, CDR1 is MGHDK and CDR2 SYGVNS. Trimming took 1 base from V and 2 from J, leaving 12 bases between them. The CDR3 totals 16 residues. The DNA of the CDR3 is TGTGCCAGCAGTGAATCGGGAGACCGCCGCAATCAGCCCCAGCATTTT. This encodes CASSESGDRRNQPQHF.

J is TRBJ1-2 and V is TRBV19; 10 positions match TRBD1. The ends lost 4 bases at V and 4 bases at J; junction bases unmatched: 9. The CDR3 is 16 residues long. In germline, CDR1 is LNHDA, CDR2 SQIVND (reference sequence). This chain's CDR3 is CASSTTTGGRGYGYTF. Here the CDR3 DNA reads TGTGCCAGTAGTACGACGACAGGGGGCCGGGGCTATGGCTACACCTTC.

This chain connects TRBV6-5 to TRBJ2-7; 7 nucleotides agree with TRBD1. The germline gives CDR1 MNHEY, CDR2 SVGAGI. With 0 bases clipped from V and 4 bases from J, the junction kept 6 bases outside the gene matches. The CDR3 is 15 amino acids. The CDR3 region is CASSYSNRGGYEQYF. CDR3 nucleotide sequence: TGTGCCAGCAGTTACTCTAACAGGGGTGGATACGAGCAGTACTTC.

This sequence joins TRBV30 and TRBJ2-7, with 7 bases that match TRBD2. Germline CDR1 reads GTSNPN; CDR2 reads SVGIG (reference sequence). CDR3 size: 11 residues. V was clipped by 5 bases and J by 6 bases; unmatched bases: 4. In DNA, the CDR3 is TGTGCCTGGGAGGGGAGGGGCGAGCAGTACTTC. Amino acids: CAWEGRGEQYF.

The chain is built from TRBV5-1 and TRBJ1-6; 7 nucleotides align to TRBD1. CDR1 is SGHRS, CDR2 YFSETQ, per germline. This CDR3 has 17 residues. V lost 0 bases and J lost 7; bases outside the gene matches: 10. The CDR3 sequence is CASSLAYIDRANSPLHF. Written as DNA, the CDR3 is TGCGCCAGCAGCTTGGCCTATATCGACAGGGCCAATTCACCCCTCCACTTT. Based on the CDR3 plus reference TRBV5-1 and TRBJ1-6, the full variable domain is KAGVTQTPRYLIKTRGQQVTLSCSPISGHRSVSWYQQTPGQGLQFLFEYFSETQRNKGNFPGRFSGRQFSNSRSEMNVSTLELGDSALYLCASSLAYIDRANSPLHFGNGTRLTVT.

V gene TRBV7-9 combines with J gene TRBJ1-2; D possibly corresponds to TRBD1 (6 bases). CDR3 length: 17 residues. Germline assignment: CDR1 SEHNR and CDR2 FQNEAQ (reference sequence). The V end was cut by 5 bases, the J end by 2 bases, with 21 bases between. Here the CDR3 DNA reads TGTGCCAGCAGCACACGTAGTGGCGATCAGGGGAACTATGGCTACACCTTC. This sequence encodes CASSTRSGDQGNYGYTF.

The chain is built from TRBV4-3 and TRBJ2-2; 14 bases match TRBD2. The CDR3 consists of 19 residues. The ends lost 0 bases at V and 0 bases at J; junction bases unmatched: 3. CDR1 is LGHNA, CDR2 YSLEER, per germline. The CDR3 region is CASSQDRGLAGANTGELFF. CDR3 DNA sequence: TGCGCCAGCAGCCAAGATCGGGGACTAGCGGGGGCGAACACCGGGGAGCTGTTTTTT.

The V gene is TRBV7-9, the J gene TRBJ2-2; D gene unclear. V shed 11 bases and J shed 5 bases, with 15 bases lying between them. The length of the CDR3 is 13 residues. Germline lookup yields CDR1 SEHNR and CDR2 FQNEAQ (reference sequence). As DNA, the CDR3 is TGTGCCCACACGCTCTTTTGGACCGGGGAGCTGTTTTTT. Translation: CAHTLFWTGELFF.

The chain is built from TRBV7-9 and TRBJ1-1; 8 bases are a match to TRBD1. Germline V CDR1 and CDR2: SEHNR, FQNEAQ (reference sequence). This CDR3 contains 14 residues. The junction had 5 bases not matched to a gene; V was cut back by 5 bases and J by 3 bases. The CDR3 coding sequence is TGTGCCAGCAGCAGCAGGGGGCAGGACACTGAAGCTTTCTTT. It specifies CASSSRGQDTEAFF.

With regard to this clone: In the same sample, other DNA sequences code for this CDR3. The chain carries TRBV4-1 and TRBJ2-7; weak D call: TRBD1 (5 bases). In germline, CDR1 is MGHRA, CDR2 YSYEKL. CDR3 length equals 13 residues. With 5 bases removed from V and 0 bases from J, the gap between germline ends came to 8 bases. In DNA, the CDR3 is TGCGCCAGCAGCGACGACAGCTCCTACGAGCAGTACTTC. Amino acids: CASSDDSSYEQYF.

The V call is TRBV28, the J call TRBJ2-1; 7 positions agree with TRBD2. Per germline, CDR1 MDHEN and CDR2 SYDVKM. CDR3 length: 15 residues. Unmatched junction bases numbered 4, after V lost 5 bases and J lost 0 bases. This CDR3 reads CASSTGTTSYNEQFF. The CDR3 DNA follows: TGTGCCAGCAGTACCGGGACTACCTCCTACAATGAGCAGTTCTTC.

Written as DNA, the CDR3 is TGTGCCAGCAGCGTAGCTACCCAGGGCGAGCAGTACTTC. Translated: CASSVATQGEQYF. This chain joins TRBV9 and TRBJ2-7; possible D gene TRBD1, 5 bases. In germline, CDR1 is SGDLS, CDR2 YYNGEE. This CDR3 is 13 amino acids long. Trimming left V 0 bases short and J 6 bases short, with 10 bases between.

This chain links TRBV5-8 with TRBJ1-1, with D possibly being TRBD1 (5 bases). This CDR3 spans 13 amino acids. V was trimmed by 1 base and J by 2 bases, leaving 6 bases between them. Germline loops: CDR1 SGHTS, CDR2 YDEGEE. The CDR3 DNA follows: TGTGCCAGCAGCTTGAGGGGTAACACTGAAGCTTTCTTT. Translating gives CASSLRGNTEAFF.

V and J are TRBV3-1 (or the pseudogene TRBV3-2) and TRBJ2-6; D is unclear. Deletions cut 4 bases from V and 0 bases from J, with 13 bases between. Germline V gene lookup returns CDR1 LGHDT and CDR2 YNNKEL (reference sequence). The CDR3 contains 17 residues. The CDR3 reads CASSPPLRYSGANVLTF. The CDR3 DNA sequence: TGTGCCAGCAGCCCCCCCCTGCGATACTCTGGGGCCAACGTCCTGACTTTC.

The chain links TRBV7-2 to TRBJ2-5; TRBD1 might be the D (5 bases). The germline gives CDR1 SGHTA, CDR2 FQGNSA. The ends were cut back, 3 bases at V and 0 bases at J, with 14 bases in the middle. This CDR3 has 16 residues. CDR3: CASSFSVVGHQETQYF. Here the CDR3 DNA reads TGTGCCAGCAGCTTCAGCGTAGTGGGGCACCAAGAGACCCAGTACTTC.

This rearrangement joins TRBV9 to TRBJ2-1; D not certain. Germline assignment: CDR1 SGDLS and CDR2 YYNGEE. V was pared by 0 bases and J by 6 bases, with 13 bases between. The CDR3 has 15 amino acids. The CDR3 spells CASSVDSTGSNEQFF. The CDR3, as DNA: TGTGCCAGCAGCGTAGATAGTACGGGTTCCAATGAGCAGTTCTTC.

This chain links TRBV4-1 with TRBJ1-1; the D is unclear. The CDR3 covers 14 residues. CDR1 is MGHRA, CDR2 YSYEKL, per germline. The V end lost 5 bases, the J end lost 7 bases, and 17 bases lay between the germline ends. The CDR3 nucleotides read TGCGCCAGCAGCGAAGTAGAGCCTATCTATGAAGCTTTCTTT. This gives the protein CASSEVEPIYEAFF.

This chain joins TRBV5-1 and TRBJ2-3; 12 bases are a match to TRBD2. Losses at the gene ends were 3 bases for V and 3 bases for J; bases not matched to a gene: 5. This CDR3 comprises 16 residues. Germline CDR1 reads SGHRS; CDR2 reads YFSETQ. The CDR3 DNA sequence: TGCGCCAGCAGCTCCGGGACTAGCGGGTTTACAGATACGCAGTATTTT. Protein: CASSSGTSGFTDTQYF.

The chain couples TRBV4-2 to TRBJ1-5, with TRBD1 as a possible D gene (6 bases). In germline, CDR1 is LGHNA, CDR2 YNFKEQ. The V end lost 1 base, the J end lost 0 bases, and 13 bases lay between the germline ends. This CDR3 is 17 amino acids long. The CDR3 DNA is TGTGCCAGCAGCCAAGGGGGGGGGCTGAGTAGCAATCAGCCCCAGCATTTT. It translates to CASSQGGGLSSNQPQHF.

The chain couples TRBV5-1 to TRBJ2-7; 7 bases fit TRBD1. The CDR3 contains 14 residues. V lost 4 bases and J lost 1; bases outside the gene matches: 5. In germline, CDR1 is SGHRS, CDR2 YFSETQ. The CDR3 loop reads CASSPTGSSYEQYF. CDR3 coding DNA: TGCGCCAGCAGCCCGACAGGGAGTTCCTACGAGCAGTACTTC.

This rearrangement joins TRBV5-6 to TRBJ2-7; 9 bases match TRBD2. CDR3 length equals 16 residues. Looked up from germline, CDR1 is SGHDT and CDR2 is YYEEEE. V lost 1 base and J lost 0; bases outside the gene matches: 5. CDR3 nucleotides: TGTGCCAGCAGCTTGATAGCGGGGGTGTCCTCCTACGAGCAGTACTTC. Protein product: CASSLIAGVSSYEQYF.

V is TRBV7-9 and J is TRBJ2-3; D is uncertain. V shed 5 bases and J shed 4 bases, with 16 bases lying between them. The CDR3 loop spans 15 amino acids. The V gene's germline CDR1 is SEHNR and CDR2 FQNEAQ (reference sequence). CDR3 loop: CASSLSTPHADTQYF. For the CDR3, the DNA is TGTGCCAGCAGCCTAAGTACCCCCCATGCAGATACGCAGTATTTT.

The chain has TRBV27 and TRBJ2-7; D might be TRBD1 (6 bases). In germline, CDR1 is MNHEY, CDR2 SMNVEV (reference sequence). V lost 6 bases to trimming and J lost 0 bases, with 15 bases between them. The length of the CDR3 is 15 residues. The CDR3 DNA is TGTGCCAGCAGCCCCCGGGACATAAGCTCCTACGAGCAGTACTTC. Encoded protein: CASSPRDISSYEQYF.

This chain links TRBV6-5 with TRBJ1-3; the D is unclear. This CDR3 is built from 16 residues. Trimming took 4 bases from V and 3 from J, leaving 16 bases between them. Germline V gene data show CDR1 as MNHEY and CDR2 as SVGAGI. DNA of the CDR3: TGTGCCAGCAGTTCCTTACTCGGGATGGATGGAAACACCATATATTTT. Residues: CASSSLLGMDGNTIYF.